This T cell receptor beta chain is drawn from a study of blood T cells in healthy people across ages. Regarding the study as a whole: The unknown donor CMV status may have confounded expanded clonotype changes.

Comments on this clonotype: What it recognizes is unknown.

A second PCR, run for roughly 6 to 11 cycles, used a sample-barcoded 5' primer plus a J-beta primer mix. Each CDR3 protein gets one entry after TCRdb re-called the 5' RACE reads with MiXCR. The sample includes 850,000 to 1,300,000 distinct CDR3 sequences, over 35% seen only once; the top ten take over 15%. Germline-derived CDR1 and CDR2 are SGDLS and YYNGEE. CDR3 length: 16 residues. V dropped 4 bases and J dropped 5; count of bases not matched to a gene: 11. For every donor, a draw yielded ten milliliters of peripheral blood. The TCR was taken from a woman aged 55-75 years in good health. The sequenced material came from blood. J is TRBJ1-2 and V is TRBV9; 10 bases agree with TRBD1. The CDR3 DNA reads as TGTGCCAGCAGCCACAGGTGGACAGGGGGAGGATATGGCTACACCTTC. Protein: CASSHRWTGGGYGYTF.